These 13 T cell receptor beta chains were sequenced from one sample in a study of read filtering for tumor transcriptome and immune sequencing. This library used 300 to 450 ng RNA and molecular barcoded adaptors spanning alpha/delta and beta/gamma chains. TCRdb recomputed calls from the reads with MiXCR, one row per CDR3 protein. The sample includes over 50,000 distinct CDR3 sequences, around 21% of them seen just once. Sequenced input: a population of CD138-negative cells sorted from bone marrow. These receptors came from a donor at least 40 years old with multiple myeloma.

This clonotype was picked up a small number of times. The chain has TRBV11-2 and TRBJ1-2; a possible D gene is TRBD1 (5 bases). The CDR3 loop spans 12 amino acids. The germline V and J ends were trimmed by 5 bases and 7 bases, with 11 bases remaining between them. The germline V gene encodes CDR1 SGHAT and CDR2 FQNNGV. The CDR3 DNA follows: TGTGCCAGCAGCGGATCAGGGTTTGGCTACACCTTC. Residues: CASSGSGFGYTF.

This clonotype was detected ten times or more. In DNA, the CDR3 is TGCAGCGTTGATATCGGGGCAGATACGCAGTATTTT. Residues: CSVDIGADTQYF. V gene TRBV29-1 combines with J gene TRBJ2-3; TRBD2 might be the D (5 bases). Germline CDR1 reads SQVTM; CDR2 reads ANQGSEA. CDR3 length: 12 amino acids. The ends were cut back, 3 bases at V and 4 bases at J, with 8 bases in the middle.

This clonotype was recorded a few times. This sequence joins TRBV11-1 and TRBJ2-7, with D unclear. Trimming took 3 bases from V and 3 from J, leaving 9 bases between them. The V gene's germline CDR1 is SGHAT and CDR2 FQDESV (reference sequence). This CDR3 region has 13 residues. The CDR3 sequence is CASSFSGGYEQYF. Written as DNA, the CDR3 is TGTGCCAGCAGCTTCTCCGGCGGCTACGAGCAGTACTTC.

This clonotype was detected only a few times. The chain carries TRBV7-6 and TRBJ2-1; D unclear. Per germline, CDR1 SGHVS and CDR2 FNYEAQ. There are 15 residues in the CDR3. Trimming removed 1 base from V and 3 bases from J, with 10 bases in between. CDR3 sequence reads: CASSLGSQFYNEQFF. In DNA, the CDR3 is TGTGCCAGCAGCTTAGGGTCGCAATTCTACAATGAGCAGTTCTTC.

This clonotype was seen ten or more times. The chain uses TRBV7-9 and TRBJ2-1; 10 nucleotides agree with TRBD2. The CDR3 has 15 amino acids. V lost 1 base to trimming and J lost 10 bases; unmatched junction nucleotides: 7. In germline, CDR1 is SEHNR, CDR2 FQNEAQ (reference sequence). CDR3 protein: CASSLVKREGQEQFF. CDR3 DNA sequence: TGTGCCAGCAGCTTAGTGAAGCGGGAGGGCCAAGAGCAGTTCTTC.

In this sample, this clonotype turned up many times. The chain joins TRBV20-1 to TRBJ2-1; the D gene is possibly TRBD1 (6 bases). Germline CDR1 reads DFQATT; CDR2 reads SNEGSKA (reference sequence). The CDR3 totals 16 residues. V shed 1 base and J shed 0 bases, with 13 bases lying between them. The CDR3 loop reads CSARVAGAVSYNEQFF. The CDR3 DNA is TGCAGTGCTAGAGTTGCAGGGGCTGTCTCCTACAATGAGCAGTTCTTC.

This clonotype was picked up many times. V usage is TRBV24-1 and J usage is TRBJ2-2; the match to TRBD1 covers 7 bases. This CDR3 is 16 amino acids long. Germline V gene sequence: CDR1 KGHDR, CDR2 SFDVKD. Germline trimming cut 6 bases from V and 0 bases from J; bases unmatched to any gene: 6. CDR3 loop: CATSRFGTANTGELFF. The CDR3 bases are TGTGCCACCAGTCGGTTCGGGACAGCGAACACCGGGGAGCTGTTTTTT.

Concerning this clonotype itself: A read error is possible here, since a much larger clone lies one base away. The chain couples TRBV2 to TRBJ2-3; tentative D call: TRBD2 (5 bases). With 2 bases removed from V and 4 bases from J, the gap between germline ends came to 10 bases. Germline assignment: CDR1 SNHLY and CDR2 FYNNEI. The CDR3 has 14 amino acids. CDR3 region: CASSESSIPDTQYF. The CDR3 DNA sequence: TGTGCCAGCAGTGAATCTAGCATCCCAGATACGCAGTATTTT.

To note about this clonotype: Only one base separates this from a far larger clonotype, so it likely reflects a read error. This chain connects TRBV7-9 to TRBJ2-7; D is tentatively TRBD1 or TRBD2 (6 bases each). The better agreement between TRBJ2-1 and the DNA end casts doubt on the J call. Germline V gene lookup returns CDR1 SEHNR and CDR2 FQNEAQ (reference sequence). The CDR3 has 15 residues. The CDR3 reads CASSLGGGGHSEQFF. The CDR3 bases are TGTGCCAGCAGCTTAGGTGGAGGGGGGCATAGTGAGCAGTTCTTC.

V gene TRBV3-1 combines with J gene TRBJ2-7; no firm D call. Germline loops: CDR1 LGHDT, CDR2 YNNKEL (reference sequence). The V end lost 2 bases, the J end lost 6 bases, and 11 bases lay between the germline ends. The CDR3 spans 13 residues. CDR3 region: CASSQSQVSEQYF. The CDR3 DNA sequence: TGTGCCAGCAGCCAAAGCCAGGTCTCCGAGCAGTACTTC.

This clonotype was found many times. V is TRBV29-1 and J is TRBJ1-4, with D possibly TRBD1 on 6 matching bases. The length of the CDR3 is 16 residues. The germline V and J ends were trimmed by 5 bases and 2 bases, with 18 bases remaining between them. The germline gives CDR1 SQVTM, CDR2 ANQGSEA. The CDR3 sequence is CSVMGQQEGTNEKLFF. The DNA for the CDR3 is TGCAGCGTTATGGGACAACAAGAGGGTACTAATGAAAAACTGTTTTTT.

This clonotype was seen ten or more times. The V gene is TRBV6-6, the J gene TRBJ2-2, with D perhaps being TRBD1 or TRBD2 (5 bases each). The CDR3 is 14 amino acids. Germline V gene lookup returns CDR1 MNHNY and CDR2 SVGAGI (reference sequence). V shed 5 bases and J shed 6 bases, with 13 bases lying between them. The chain's CDR3 is CASSPLRGAGELFF. In DNA, the CDR3 is TGTGCCAGCAGTCCCCTTCGAGGGGCCGGGGAGCTGTTTTTT.

Comments on this clonotype: Germline is not matched at one junction end, which may reflect a read error. This chain uses TRBV5-1 with TRBJ2-5, with D possibly being TRBD2 (6 bases). The length of the CDR3 is 15 residues. CDR1 is SGHRS and CDR2 is YFSETQ in the germline V gene. The CDR3 DNA reads as TGCGCCGGCAGCTTGCCGGGACTGGGGCGAGAGACCCAGTACTTC. Its translation is CAGSLPGLGRETQYF.